This TCR beta chain was recorded in a study of shared clonotypes between healthy human individuals. Libraries were prepared by immunoSEQ multiplex PCR; TCRdb keeps only in-frame clonotypes and omits some of them. The data show 2 million to 2.5 million clones, over 85% seen once. The length of the CDR3 is 14 residues. V was shortened by 3 bases and J by 4 bases, with 11 bases between the two germline ends. CDR1 and CDR2 (germline): SGHTA, FQGTGA. The source material was naive CD4+ T cells from PBMCs. Noted subset: CD45RA+ positively selected. The V call is TRBV7-3, the J call TRBJ2-3, with a tentative D call TRBD1 (6 bases). This TCR was recovered from a man aged 18 to 30 in good health. Some clones in this sample may be carry-over from other donors' samples. This chain's CDR3 is CASSFRQGSDTQYF. CDR3 in DNA: TGTGCCAGCAGCTTCCGGCAGGGGTCAGATACGCAGTATTTT.